This record covers a single TCR beta chain. No antigen is known for it. The data stem from a study of CD8 T cells in ankylosing spondylitis. The CDR3 runs to 13 residues. Germline CDR1 is SEHNR and CDR2 is FQNEAQ (reference sequence). V gave up 2 bases and J gave up 6 bases, with 7 bases separating them. Study observations and caveats: Disease-linked clones reportedly showed significant enrichment in matched ankylosing spondylitis synovial fluid. Characteristic, it appeared, of ankylosing spondylitis blood was a TCR beta motif of eight highly homologous variants. A number of the motif variants had already been described in reactive arthritis synovial fluid and blood.

Molecular-barcoded quantitative 5'-RACE produced these TCR beta libraries. TCRdb recomputed calls from the 5' RACE reads with MiXCR, one row per CDR3 protein. The sample gives 300,000 to 350,000 distinct CDR3 sequences, 14% to 15% of which show up once; 0.85% to 1.4% is in the top ten. The J gene is TRBJ2-2, the V gene TRBV7-9, with D uncertain. The sample comprised blood, either unsorted or a sorted T cell fraction (not recorded which). This clonotype originated in a male donor with ankylosing spondylitis or in good health (not recorded which). CDR3 protein: CASSLNLAGELFF. The CDR3 coding sequence is TGTGCCAGCAGCTTAAACTTGGCCGGGGAGCTGTTTTTT.